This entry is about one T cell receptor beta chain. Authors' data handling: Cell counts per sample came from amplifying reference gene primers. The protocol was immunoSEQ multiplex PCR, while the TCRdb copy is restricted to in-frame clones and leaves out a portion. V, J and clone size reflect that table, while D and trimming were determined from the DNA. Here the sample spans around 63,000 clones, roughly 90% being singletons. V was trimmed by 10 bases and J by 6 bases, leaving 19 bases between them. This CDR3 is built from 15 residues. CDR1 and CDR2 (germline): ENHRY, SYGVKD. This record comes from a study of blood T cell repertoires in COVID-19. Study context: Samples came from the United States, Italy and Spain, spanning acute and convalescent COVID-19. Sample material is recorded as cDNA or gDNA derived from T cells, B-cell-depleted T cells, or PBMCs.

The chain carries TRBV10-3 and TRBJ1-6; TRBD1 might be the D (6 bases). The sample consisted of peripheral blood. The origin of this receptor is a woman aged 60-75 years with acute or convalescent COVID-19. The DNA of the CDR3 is TGTGCCACGGAGTCGAAGGACAGAAGTAATTCACCCCTCCACTTT. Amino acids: CATESKDRSNSPLHF.